The 32 T cell receptor beta chains presented below share a single source sample, sequenced in a study of blood T cell repertoires in COVID-19. Assay used: immunoSEQ multiplex PCR; TCRdb lists only in-frame clones, some missing. The sample lists approximately 250,000 clones, approximately 84% seen once, with around 0.89% in the top ten. The sequenced material came from peripheral blood. These receptors originate from a man aged 40-49 years with acute or convalescent COVID-19.

This clone was recorded once. The gene calls are TRBV4-2 and TRBJ2-3, with D possibly being TRBD2 (6 bases). The germline V gene has CDR1 LGHNA and CDR2 YNFKEQ. The V end lost 2 bases, the J end lost 2 bases, and 11 bases lay between the germline ends. The CDR3 extends over 15 amino acids. The CDR3 coding sequence is TGTGCCAGCAGCCAAAATGGGGGGAACACAGATACGCAGTATTTT. It is translated as CASSQNGGNTDTQYF.

The chain links TRBV27 to TRBJ1-1; TRBD1 agrees at 7 bases. The V gene end was trimmed by 7 bases and the J gene end by 3 bases; junction bases not matched to a gene: 8. Germline loops: CDR1 MNHEY, CDR2 SMNVEV (reference sequence). The CDR3 covers 14 residues. CDR3 in DNA: TGTGCCAGCATAAGACAGGGAGGCCACACTGAAGCTTTCTTT. This gives the protein CASIRQGGHTEAFF.

A remark on this clone: The junction shows a germline mismatch at one end, possibly a read error. The CDR3 sequence: CASSYSYDSPLHF. Here the CDR3 DNA reads TGTGCCAGCAGTTACTCCTATGATTCACCCCTCCACTTT. V gene TRBV6-5 combines with J gene TRBJ1-6; no clear D gene. Per the germline V gene, CDR1 is MNHEY and CDR2 is SVGAGI. CDR3 length: 13 residues.

This sequence joins TRBV28 and TRBJ2-7, with 10 bases identical to TRBD1. The CDR3 covers 15 residues. Germline V gene lookup returns CDR1 MDHEN and CDR2 SYDVKM. The V gene end was trimmed by 5 bases and the J gene end by 5 bases; junction bases not matched to a gene: 9. CDR3 amino acids: CASSHGPTGGDEQYF. For the CDR3, the DNA is TGTGCCAGCAGTCACGGTCCGACAGGGGGCGACGAGCAGTACTTC.

This clone was seen more than once but under ten times. J is TRBJ2-7 and V is TRBV23-1; TRBD1 matches 10 bases. TRBV23-1 is reported as an ORF; its role is uncertain. The CDR3 has 14 residues. J gave up 2 bases and V 7 bases, and 5 bases lay outside the gene matches. CDR3 sequence: CASTPGQGAYEQYF. The CDR3, as DNA: TGCGCCAGCACCCCAGGACAGGGGGCCTACGAGCAGTACTTC.

V usage is TRBV28 and J usage is TRBJ2-5, with 9 bases fitting TRBD1. The CDR3 consists of 17 residues. Unmatched junction bases numbered 13, after V lost 3 bases and J lost 5 bases. Per the germline V gene, CDR1 is MDHEN and CDR2 is SYDVKM. The CDR3 region is CASSFTGGGGVRETQYF. The CDR3 nucleotides read TGTGCCAGCAGTTTTACAGGGGGCGGCGGGGTCAGGGAGACCCAGTACTTC.

The V call is TRBV28, the J call TRBJ2-4; D not resolved. CDR3 length: 14 residues. V shed 5 bases and J shed 8 bases, with 16 bases lying between them. Germline V gene sequence: CDR1 MDHEN, CDR2 SYDVKM. CDR3 in amino acids: CASSRDSLRDIQYF. The CDR3, as DNA: TGTGCCAGCAGTAGAGACTCCCTCCGCGACATTCAGTACTTC.

This clone turned up a few times. The gene calls are TRBV18 and TRBJ1-2; no clear D gene. Germline V gene sequence: CDR1 KGHSH, CDR2 LQKENI. This CDR3 contains 14 residues. The germline V and J ends were trimmed by 2 bases and 6 bases, with 13 bases remaining between them. DNA of the CDR3: TGTGCCAGCTCACCAAAAGGAGATCCGGATGGCTACACCTTC. Translated, it gives CASSPKGDPDGYTF.

This rearrangement joins TRBV6-5 to TRBJ1-1; D is undetermined. CDR1 is MNHEY and CDR2 is SVGAGI in the germline V gene. The CDR3 spans 13 residues. Deletions cut 6 bases from V and 6 bases from J, with 14 bases between. Here the CDR3 DNA reads TGTGCCAGCAGCCCCCAGGATTTAGCTGAAGCTTTCTTT. It is translated as CASSPQDLAEAFF.

About this clone: Other DNA sequences in the same sample also yield this CDR3. CDR3 nucleotides: TGTGCCAGCAGCGTAGGTCCTAGCGGGGGGGCTTTGGAGACCCAGTACTTC. Residues: CASSVGPSGGALETQYF. The V call is TRBV9, the J call TRBJ2-5; 12 nucleotides align to TRBD2. Trimming cost V 0 bases and J 5 bases; bases outside gene matches: 8. The CDR3 runs to 17 residues. Per the germline V gene, CDR1 is SGDLS and CDR2 is YYNGEE.

The chain recombines TRBV4-2 with TRBJ1-2; D uncertain. With 0 bases removed from V and 8 bases from J, the gap between germline ends came to 10 bases. The length of the CDR3 is 13 residues. CDR1 is LGHNA and CDR2 is YNFKEQ in the germline V gene. CDR3 in DNA: TGTGCCAGCAGCCAAGATCCCGGGTACGGCTACACCTTC. Residues: CASSQDPGYGYTF.

The chain carries TRBV5-4 and TRBJ2-7; TRBD1 aligns across 8 bases. CDR1 and CDR2 (germline): SGHNT, YYREEE (reference sequence). The CDR3 totals 14 residues. The V segment lost 1 base and the J segment 5 bases; nucleotides outside the gene matches: 5. The CDR3 bases are TGTGCCAGCAGCTTGAGGGACAGGCCAAACGAGCAGTACTTC. Translated: CASSLRDRPNEQYF.

The gene calls are TRBV11-2 and TRBJ2-7; the D gene is possibly TRBD1 (6 bases). The CDR3 totals 12 residues. Between the trimmed V and J ends, which lost 8 bases and 5 bases, there was a span of 13 bases. Germline-derived CDR1 and CDR2 are SGHAT and FQNNGV. As DNA, the CDR3 is TGTGCCAGCGAGTCTAACAGGGACGAGCAGTACTTC. Encoded protein: CASESNRDEQYF.

The gene calls are TRBV11-2 and TRBJ2-7; 7 positions match TRBD1. The ends lost 8 bases at V and 7 bases at J; junction bases unmatched: 17. CDR1 and CDR2 (germline): SGHAT, FQNNGV. This CDR3 is built from 15 residues. CDR3 DNA sequence: TGTGCCAGCGCCGGACCGGGACAGTTCTTTAGGGAGCAGTACTTC. This translates into CASAGPGQFFREQYF.

V gene TRBV5-1 combines with J gene TRBJ2-2; 8 bases are shared with TRBD2. The germline gives CDR1 SGHRS, CDR2 YFSETQ. Trimming took 0 bases from V and 4 from J; bases not matched to a gene: 2. The length of the CDR3 is 15 residues. The CDR3 loop reads CASSLGLAGTGELFF. CDR3 coding DNA: TGCGCCAGCAGCTTGGGGCTAGCGGGCACCGGGGAGCTGTTTTTT.

The chain employs TRBV5-4 and TRBJ2-2; D is perhaps TRBD2 (5 bases). Germline loops: CDR1 SGHNT, CDR2 YYREEE (reference sequence). Deletions cut 4 bases from V and 4 bases from J, with 14 bases between. CDR3 length: 15 amino acids. The CDR3 nucleotides are TGTGCCAGCAGCCCGCCCGGGATCAGCACCGGGGAGCTGTTTTTT. Protein: CASSPPGISTGELFF.

The chain carries TRBV11-2 and TRBJ2-7; 8 bases fit TRBD2. CDR1 and CDR2 (germline): SGHAT, FQNNGV. The CDR3 contains 15 residues. Trimming took 5 bases from V and 4 from J; bases not matched to a gene: 10. The DNA of the CDR3 is TGTGCCAGCAGCGTTCTGACGGGGGGGCTGTACGAGCAGTACTTC. Translation gives CASSVLTGGLYEQYF.

This clone was seen more than once but under ten times. This rearrangement joins TRBV2 to TRBJ1-5; TRBD1 matches at 7 bases. Trimming took 4 bases from V and 4 from J; bases not matched to a gene: 4. Germline assignment: CDR1 SNHLY and CDR2 FYNNEI. The CDR3 covers 14 residues. The CDR3, as DNA: TGTGCCAGCAGTGGACAGGGAAGGAATCAGCCCCAGCATTTT. Translating gives CASSGQGRNQPQHF.

Of note for this clone: The identical CDR3 is also encoded by other nucleotide sequences in the sample. This chain uses TRBV7-3 with TRBJ1-1; 9 bases are a match to TRBD1. Germline CDR1 reads SGHTA; CDR2 reads FQGTGA. The CDR3 contains 15 residues. V shed 6 bases, J shed 1 base, and the junction held 6 bases outside the gene matches. The CDR3 DNA reads as TGTGCCAGCAGTTTGCTGGGACAGGGGAACACTGAAGCTTTCTTT. Translation gives CASSLLGQGNTEAFF.

The rearrangement joins TRBV18 to TRBJ2-7; TRBD1 is a possible D gene (6 bases). CDR3 size: 13 residues. Germline-derived CDR1 and CDR2 are KGHSH and LQKENI. V was cut by 3 bases and J by 4 bases, with 10 bases left in between. The DNA of the CDR3 is TGTGCCAGCTCACCTTACAGGGATTACGAGCAGTACTTC. This sequence encodes CASSPYRDYEQYF.

The chain carries TRBV7-2 and TRBJ1-2; D gene unclear. Germline V gene sequence: CDR1 SGHTA, CDR2 FQGNSA. V lost 5 bases, J lost 1 base, and 8 bases lay in between. This CDR3 region has 13 residues. In DNA, the CDR3 is TGTGCCAGCAGCACCGACATTAACTATGGCTACACCTTC. Translation: CASSTDINYGYTF.

J is TRBJ2-5 and V is TRBV4-1, with 11 bases lining up with TRBD2. Losses at the gene ends were 4 bases for V and 3 bases for J; bases not matched to a gene: 7. Germline loops: CDR1 MGHRA, CDR2 YSYEKL. The CDR3 length is 16 residues. The CDR3 loop reads CASSPGPTSGEETQYF. CDR3 DNA: TGCGCCAGCAGCCCGGGGCCGACTAGCGGGGAAGAGACCCAGTACTTC.

This clone was observed a few times. The rearrangement links TRBV11-2 to TRBJ1-2; 9 bases map to TRBD1. The CDR3 covers 15 residues. CDR1 SGHAT and CDR2 FQNNGV come from the germline V gene. Trimming cost V 3 bases and J 3 bases; bases outside gene matches: 5. The CDR3 sequence: CASSFGQGFDYGYTF. Here the CDR3 DNA reads TGTGCCAGCAGCTTCGGACAGGGGTTCGACTATGGCTACACCTTC.

The chain has TRBV19 and TRBJ2-3, with 9 positions matching TRBD2. There are 18 residues in the CDR3. Germline lookup yields CDR1 LNHDA and CDR2 SQIVND (reference sequence). The junction had 13 bases not matched to a gene; V was cut back by 2 bases and J by 4 bases. CDR3 sequence: CASSILAPGGGVADTQYF. CDR3 DNA sequence: TGTGCCAGTAGTATACTGGCCCCTGGCGGGGGGGTCGCAGATACGCAGTATTTT.

V usage is TRBV5-1 and J usage is TRBJ2-1; 11 bases match TRBD2. Losses at the gene ends were 4 bases for V and 6 bases for J; bases not matched to a gene: 6. There are 15 residues in the CDR3. Germline CDR1 reads SGHRS; CDR2 reads YFSETQ. The CDR3 sequence is CASSLLAGASNEQFF. As DNA, the CDR3 is TGCGCCAGCAGCCTACTAGCGGGGGCCTCCAATGAGCAGTTCTTC. Looking up the rest from reference TRBV5-1 and TRBJ2-1 gives the full variable domain: KAGVTQTPRYLIKTRGQQVTLSCSPISGHRSVSWYQQTPGQGLQFLFEYFSETQRNKGNFPGRFSGRQFSNSRSEMNVSTLELGDSALYLCASSLLAGASNEQFFGPGTRLTVL.

V usage is TRBV6-5 and J usage is TRBJ1-1; TRBD1 matches 8 bases. Germline V gene lookup returns CDR1 MNHEY and CDR2 SVGAGI. The CDR3 runs 13 residues. V shed 6 bases, J shed 7 bases, and the junction held 7 bases outside the gene matches. CDR3 in amino acids: CASRFRGRGEAFF. Written as DNA, the CDR3 is TGTGCCAGCAGGTTCAGGGGGCGGGGTGAAGCTTTCTTT.

The sample holds a few counts of this clone. V gene TRBV18 combines with J gene TRBJ1-2; TRBD1 agrees at 8 bases. The V gene end was trimmed by 2 bases and the J gene end by 1 base; junction bases not matched to a gene: 3. The length of the CDR3 is 15 residues. Germline V CDR1 and CDR2: KGHSH, LQKENI. DNA for the CDR3: TGTGCCAGCTCACCAGGACAGGGAAGTAACTATGGCTACACCTTC. This encodes CASSPGQGSNYGYTF.

This clone was seen just once. The genes are TRBV6-1 and TRBJ2-1, with 8 bases aligning to TRBD1. Germline V CDR1 and CDR2: MNHNS, SASEGT. V lost 2 bases to trimming and J lost 4 bases; unmatched junction nucleotides: 4. The CDR3 is 15 residues long. CDR3 in DNA: TGTGCCAGCAGTGAAAGACAGGGGTCATACAATGAGCAGTTCTTC. This translates into CASSERQGSYNEQFF.

The V and J genes are TRBV9 and TRBJ2-3; no definite D call. Between the trimmed V and J ends, which lost 1 base and 2 bases, there was a span of 8 bases. From germline, CDR1 is SGDLS and CDR2 YYNGEE. This CDR3 has 14 amino acids. This CDR3 is CASSVSTFTDTQYF. The DNA for the CDR3 is TGTGCCAGCAGCGTATCTACCTTCACAGATACGCAGTATTTT.

This clone was counted only a few times. The genes are TRBV24-1 and TRBJ1-2; a possible D gene is TRBD1 (6 bases). The V and J ends lost 5 bases and 7 bases respectively, with 13 bases between them. Germline CDR1 reads KGHDR; CDR2 reads SFDVKD. The CDR3 contains 13 residues. The CDR3 loop is CATSVKGGTGYTF. CDR3 DNA sequence: TGTGCCACCAGTGTGAAAGGGGGAACTGGCTACACCTTC.

The chain has TRBV7-9 and TRBJ1-1, with unresolved D. V lost 3 bases to trimming and J lost 1 base, with 6 bases between them. The CDR3 is made up of 13 amino acids. In germline, CDR1 is SEHNR, CDR2 FQNEAQ (reference sequence). The CDR3 here is CASSLNRNTEAFF. Here the CDR3 DNA reads TGTGCCAGCAGCTTGAACAGGAACACTGAAGCTTTCTTT.

This clone was seen just once. The chain uses TRBV11-1 and TRBJ1-6; tentative D call: TRBD1 (6 bases). Germline CDR1 and CDR2: SGHAT and FQDESV (reference sequence). Trimming cost V 3 bases and J 6 bases, with 9 bases left between them. This CDR3 comprises 14 residues. CDR3 region: CASSLGALNSPLHF. CDR3 coding DNA: TGTGCCAGCAGCTTGGGGGCCCTTAATTCACCCCTCCACTTT.